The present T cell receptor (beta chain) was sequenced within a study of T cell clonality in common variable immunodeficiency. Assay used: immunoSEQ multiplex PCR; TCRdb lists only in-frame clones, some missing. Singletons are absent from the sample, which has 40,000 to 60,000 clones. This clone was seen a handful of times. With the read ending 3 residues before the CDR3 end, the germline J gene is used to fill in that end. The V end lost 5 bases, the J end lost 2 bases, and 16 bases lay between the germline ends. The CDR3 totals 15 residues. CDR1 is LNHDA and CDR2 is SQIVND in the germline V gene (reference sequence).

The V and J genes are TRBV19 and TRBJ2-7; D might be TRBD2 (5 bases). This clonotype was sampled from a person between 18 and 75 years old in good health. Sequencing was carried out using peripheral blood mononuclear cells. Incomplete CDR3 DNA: TGTGCCAGTAGTGGGCATGACTCCGGGGCCTACGAG. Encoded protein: CASSGHDSGAYE. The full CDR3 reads CASSGHDSGAYEQYF.